This passage covers 31 T cell receptor beta chains from one sample sequenced in a study of human T cells and chemical hapten exposure. Unfractionated whole blood was the source from which total RNA was extracted. One entry per CDR3 protein, called by TCRdb with MiXCR from the 5' RACE reads. Of 150,000 or so distinct CDR3 sequences in the sample, 3.5% to 5% are singletons; the top ten hold around 1.4%. Receptors were obtained from a female donor in good health.

At least ten counts were recorded for this clonotype. The rearrangement links TRBV29-1 to TRBJ1-1; D is undetermined. Germline V gene sequence: CDR1 SQVTM, CDR2 ANQGSEA. V was trimmed by 2 bases and J by 1 base, leaving 8 bases between them. The CDR3 contains 13 residues. CDR3 in amino acids: CSVERTENTEAFF. CDR3 DNA: TGCAGCGTTGAAAGGACCGAGAACACTGAAGCTTTCTTT.

In this sample, this clonotype turned up a few times. V is TRBV6-6 and J is TRBJ2-1, with 12 bases aligning to TRBD1. V shed 5 bases, J shed 7 bases, and the junction held 6 bases outside the gene matches. The CDR3 contains 15 residues. The V gene's germline CDR1 is MNHNY and CDR2 SVGAGI (reference sequence). The CDR3 is CASSIRDRGLNEQFF. CDR3 sequence (DNA): TGTGCCAGCAGTATCCGGGACAGGGGGCTGAATGAGCAGTTCTTC.

At least ten counts were recorded for this clonotype. The V call is TRBV28, the J call TRBJ1-2; the match to TRBD1 covers 10 bases. The J segment lost 6 bases and the V segment lost 7 bases, leaving 8 bases of the junction unmatched. The CDR3 has 14 amino acids. Germline CDR1 MDHEN, CDR2 SYDVKM. CDR3 residues: CASTGTGEVHGYTF. The CDR3 DNA is TGTGCCAGCACCGGGACAGGGGAGGTTCATGGCTACACCTTC.

This clonotype was seen only a few times. This chain connects TRBV9 to TRBJ1-3; D uncertain. This CDR3 contains 15 residues. Germline assignment: CDR1 SGDLS and CDR2 YYNGEE. V was cut by 0 bases and J by 0 bases, with 7 bases left in between. The CDR3 here is CASSVAATSGNTIYF. In nucleotides, the CDR3 is TGTGCCAGCAGCGTAGCTGCCACCTCTGGAAACACCATATATTTT. Full variable domain (rest looked up from reference TRBV9 and TRBJ1-3): DSGVTQTPKHLITATGQRVTLRCSPRSGDLSVYWYQQSLDQGLQFLIQYYNGEERAKGNILERFSAQQFPDLHSELNLSSLELGDSALYFCASSVAATSGNTIYFGEGSWLTVV.

This clonotype has ten or more counts. The chain carries TRBV19 and TRBJ1-5; D might be TRBD1 (5 bases). V lost 6 bases to trimming and J lost 4 bases, with 16 bases between them. The germline V gene encodes CDR1 LNHDA and CDR2 SQIVND (reference sequence). The CDR3 is 15 residues long. In DNA, the CDR3 is TGTGCCAGTAGCCCCTCGCGGGGCCAAAATCAGCCCCAGCATTTT. It translates to CASSPSRGQNQPQHF. The variable domain in full, with the rest retrieved from reference TRBV19 and TRBJ1-5, is DGGITQSPKYLFRKEGQNVTLSCEQNLNHDAMYWYRQDPGQGLRLIYYSQIVNDFQKGDIAEGYSVSREKKESFPLTVTSAQKNPTAFYLCASSPSRGQNQPQHFGDGTRLSIL.

The table lists this clonotype with many counts. This sequence joins TRBV20-1 and TRBJ2-1, with 8 bases fitting TRBD1. The CDR3 spans 15 residues. Germline trimming cut 3 bases from V and 8 bases from J; bases unmatched to any gene: 12. Germline V lookup: CDR1 DFQATT, CDR2 SNEGSKA (reference sequence). CDR3 DNA sequence: TGCAGTGCTAGTCCGGGGGCAGGGGGCATGTATGAGCAGTTCTTC. It translates to CSASPGAGGMYEQFF.

This clonotype was counted at least ten times. This chain uses TRBV20-1 with TRBJ1-5; D gene uncertain. The germline V gene encodes CDR1 DFQATT and CDR2 SNEGSKA (reference sequence). This CDR3 spans 16 amino acids. Trimming shortened V by 5 bases and J by 3 bases, and 20 bases separated the two germline ends. The CDR3, as DNA: TGCAGTGCTTCAGCTCCCCCCGACAACCCCAATCAGCCCCAGCATTTT. This gives the protein CSASAPPDNPNQPQHF.

This clonotype was found many times. The genes are TRBV20-1 and TRBJ2-5; D is undetermined. Germline V gene sequence: CDR1 DFQATT, CDR2 SNEGSKA (reference sequence). The CDR3 totals 13 residues. Deletions cut 6 bases from V and 5 bases from J, with 16 bases between. The CDR3 nucleotides are TGCAGTGCCTTCGGTCAGCCAGATGAGACCCAGTACTTC. This gives the protein CSAFGQPDETQYF.

The CDR3 DNA sequence: TGTGCCACCAGCAGAGAGGGAGGAACTAATGAAAAACTGTTTTTT. It codes for CATSREGGTNEKLFF. This rearrangement joins TRBV15 to TRBJ1-4; D unresolved. The germline V gene has CDR1 LNHNV and CDR2 YYDKDF (reference sequence). The CDR3 sequence is 15 residues long. The germline V and J ends were trimmed by 0 bases and 1 base, with 6 bases remaining between them.

This clonotype has only a few counts. The rearrangement uses TRBV12-3 or TRBV12-4 and TRBJ1-1; D may be TRBD1 (6 bases). V was trimmed by 5 bases and J by 7 bases, leaving 11 bases between them. This CDR3 has 12 residues. CDR3 nucleotides: TGTGCCAGCAGTGTAGGGGGTCGTGAAGCTTTCTTT. Its translation is CASSVGGREAFF.

This clonotype was recorded many times. The V gene is TRBV29-1, the J gene TRBJ2-5; D is ambiguous. The CDR3 is 10 residues long. Deletions cut 5 bases from V and 7 bases from J, with 8 bases between. Germline values: CDR1 SQVTM, CDR2 ANQGSEA. CDR3 in DNA: TGCAGCGTTATAACCGGGACCCAGTACTTC. Protein product: CSVITGTQYF.

In this sample, this clonotype turned up a few times. The chain is built from TRBV6-5 and TRBJ2-7; no reliable D call. This CDR3 region has 13 residues. Germline V gene data show CDR1 as MNHEY and CDR2 as SVGAGI. Trimming took off 5 bases at V and 7 bases at J, with 15 bases between the two ends. The DNA for the CDR3 is TGTGCCAGCAGTAGGGAATTTCTCGGAGAGCAGTACTTC. This gives the protein CASSREFLGEQYF.

This clonotype was found many times. J is TRBJ1-1 and V is TRBV5-1; 9 bases align to TRBD1. The junction had 5 bases not matched to a gene; V was cut back by 4 bases and J by 4 bases. CDR1 is SGHRS, CDR2 YFSETQ, per germline. The CDR3 covers 14 residues. CDR3 residues: CASSPGDRATEAFF. CDR3 DNA sequence: TGCGCCAGCAGCCCGGGGGACAGGGCCACTGAAGCTTTCTTT.

This clonotype showed up many times. V usage is TRBV3-1 and J usage is TRBJ2-1; D is tentatively TRBD1 or TRBD2 (5 bases each). The CDR3 is 12 residues long. Trimming left V 2 bases short and J 8 bases short, with 7 bases between. CDR1 and CDR2 from the germline V gene are LGHDT and YNNKEL (reference sequence). This CDR3 is CASSQLGDEQFF. In DNA form, the CDR3 reads TGTGCCAGCAGCCAACTGGGGGATGAGCAGTTCTTC.

The genes are TRBV12-3 or TRBV12-4 and TRBJ1-5; D is unresolved. V lost 10 bases and J 2 bases, leaving 15 bases between the germline ends. This CDR3 has 14 residues. CDR3 sequence reads: CATSGRVGNQPQHF. The CDR3, as DNA: TGTGCCACCTCCGGGAGGGTTGGCAATCAGCCCCAGCATTTT.

This clonotype was seen many times. The CDR3 region is CASSPTGYVYEQYF. The CDR3 bases are TGTGCCAGCAGCCCGACGGGATACGTGTACGAGCAGTACTTC. The chain links TRBV7-2 to TRBJ2-7; the D gene is possibly TRBD2 (5 bases). In germline, CDR1 is SGHTA, CDR2 FQGNSA. This CDR3 contains 14 residues. Deletions cut 5 bases from V and 4 bases from J, with 15 bases between.

In this sample, this clonotype turned up many times. The gene calls are TRBV28 and TRBJ1-2; D unresolved. Germline CDR1 is MDHEN and CDR2 is SYDVKM. Between the trimmed V and J ends, which lost 5 bases and 0 bases, there was a span of 13 bases. This CDR3 has 15 amino acids. Here the CDR3 DNA reads TGTGCCAGCAGTCCCCCGGAGACTACTAACTATGGCTACACCTTC. This encodes CASSPPETTNYGYTF.

This rearrangement joins TRBV12-3 or TRBV12-4 to TRBJ2-4, with D possibly matching TRBD1 (6 bases). The length of the CDR3 is 16 residues. The ends were cut back, 6 bases at V and 0 bases at J, with 15 bases in the middle. The CDR3 reads CASRIGWGLAKNIQYF. The DNA for the CDR3 is TGTGCCAGCAGAATAGGGTGGGGGCTAGCCAAAAACATTCAGTACTTC.

On this clonotype itself: Relative to the germline gene, one junction end is altered; a read error may explain this. The chain links TRBV20-1 to TRBJ2-1; TRBD2 aligns across 9 bases. Germline V gene lookup returns CDR1 DFQATT and CDR2 SNEGSKA (reference sequence). CDR3 length: 14 amino acids. The CDR3 here is CNARVGGGAGEQFF. The CDR3 coding sequence is TGCAATGCTAGAGTGGGCGGGGGGGCCGGTGAGCAGTTCTTC.

The chain carries TRBV5-6 and TRBJ1-2; the match to TRBD1 covers 7 bases. Trimming cost V 3 bases and J 2 bases; bases outside gene matches: 1. Looked up from germline, CDR1 is SGHDT and CDR2 is YYEEEE. The CDR3 is 13 amino acids. CDR3 amino acids: CASSSQGNYGYTF. The CDR3 nucleotides are TGTGCCAGCAGCTCACAGGGGAACTATGGCTACACCTTC.

This chain connects TRBV5-1 to TRBJ2-7; D not certain. The V gene's germline CDR1 is SGHRS and CDR2 YFSETQ. CDR3 size: 13 residues. Trimming cost V 2 bases and J 1 base, with 7 bases left between them. CDR3 loop: CASSFTVSYEQYF. The CDR3 region has the DNA TGCGCCAGCAGCTTCACGGTTTCCTACGAGCAGTACTTC.

V gene TRBV20-1 combines with J gene TRBJ2-5; D gene ambiguous. Germline CDR1 DFQATT, CDR2 SNEGSKA (reference sequence). Between the trimmed V and J ends, which lost 3 bases and 10 bases, there was a span of 15 bases. The CDR3 is 12 amino acids. Here the CDR3 DNA reads TGCAGTGCTAGCAGGATCTTCAGAGACCAGTACTTC. As protein: CSASRIFRDQYF.

This clonotype was found many times. V is TRBV14 and J is TRBJ1-5; TRBD1 agrees at 7 bases. Germline-derived CDR1 and CDR2 are SGHDN and FVKESK. This CDR3 has 16 residues. Unmatched junction bases numbered 10, after V lost 4 bases and J lost 4 bases. CDR3 region: CASSPQWGDSNQPQHF. The CDR3 nucleotides read TGTGCCAGCAGCCCGCAATGGGGGGACAGTAATCAGCCCCAGCATTTT.

This clonotype was seen at least ten times. The CDR3 DNA reads as TGTGCCAGCTCACCAAGTTACCAGGGGGCCGGGAGTGGCTACACCTTC. Translated, it gives CASSPSYQGAGSGYTF. J is TRBJ1-2 and V is TRBV18; TRBD1 matches at 8 bases. Germline loops: CDR1 KGHSH, CDR2 LQKENI. V lost 2 bases and J lost 7; bases outside the gene matches: 12. The length of the CDR3 is 16 residues.

This clonotype was seen at least ten times. The rearrangement uses TRBV12-3 or TRBV12-4 and TRBJ1-1; no definite D call. V lost 5 bases and J lost 0, with 7 bases in between. This CDR3 spans 13 amino acids. The CDR3 protein is CASSVQMNTEAFF. For the CDR3, the DNA is TGTGCCAGCAGTGTCCAGATGAACACTGAAGCTTTCTTT.

This clonotype was seen ten or more times. The CDR3 protein is CASRGGGLLSYEQYF. The CDR3 region has the DNA TGTGCCAGCAGGGGGGGGGGACTATTGTCCTACGAGCAGTACTTC. The rearrangement links TRBV28 to TRBJ2-7, with 7 bases identical to TRBD2. V lost 6 bases, J lost 1 base, and 9 bases stayed unmatched. Germline CDR1 MDHEN, CDR2 SYDVKM. The CDR3 extends over 15 amino acids.

Notes on this clonotype: This may be a read error: a much more frequent sequence differs by one nucleotide. The rearrangement uses TRBV20-1 and TRBJ2-7; 9 bases are a match to TRBD2. V lost 6 bases to trimming and J lost 5 bases; unmatched junction nucleotides: 8. Germline V CDR1 and CDR2: DFQATT, SNEGSKA (reference sequence). The CDR3 has 13 amino acids. In nucleotides, the CDR3 is TGCAGTGCCAGTAGCGGGGGTCCTGACGAGCAGTACTTC. This sequence encodes CSASSGGPDEQYF.

This clonotype occurred many times. The chain carries TRBV6-2 or TRBV6-3 and TRBJ2-1; 16 bases match TRBD2. This CDR3 contains 18 residues. V shed 1 base, J shed 2 bases, and the junction held 2 bases outside the gene matches. Germline CDR1 MNHEY, CDR2 SVGEGT. CDR3 nucleotides: TGTGCCAGCAGTTACTTTGGGACTAGCGGGGGGGCCTACAATGAGCAGTTCTTC. Translation gives CASSYFGTSGGAYNEQFF.

This clonotype was seen repeatedly, ten times or more. The chain is built from TRBV4-3 and TRBJ1-4; no clear D gene. With 4 bases removed from V and 5 bases from J, the gap between germline ends came to 11 bases. From germline, CDR1 is LGHNA and CDR2 YSLEER. The CDR3 is 14 amino acids. The DNA for the CDR3 is TGCGCCAGCAGCCCGGCTAGGAAAAATGAAAAACTGTTTTTT. It yields the protein CASSPARKNEKLFF.

The table lists this clonotype with many counts. The chain joins TRBV7-3 to TRBJ2-1, with a tentative D call TRBD1 (6 bases). Germline V gene sequence: CDR1 SGHTA, CDR2 FQGTGA. V was cut by 1 base and J by 10 bases, with 8 bases left in between. The CDR3 consists of 12 residues. CDR3 residues: CASSLIGGEQFF. The DNA of the CDR3 is TGTGCCAGCAGCTTAATAGGGGGAGAGCAGTTCTTC.

This clonotype has ten or more counts. The rearrangement uses TRBV2 and TRBJ1-4, with a weak D call TRBD1 (6 bases). Deletions cut 7 bases from V and 13 bases from J, with 19 bases between. CDR3 length: 13 amino acids. Germline-derived CDR1 and CDR2 are SNHLY and FYNNEI. The CDR3 region is CASTQDGQPRLFF. The DNA of the CDR3 is TGTGCCAGCACGCAGGACGGACAGCCTAGACTGTTTTTT.